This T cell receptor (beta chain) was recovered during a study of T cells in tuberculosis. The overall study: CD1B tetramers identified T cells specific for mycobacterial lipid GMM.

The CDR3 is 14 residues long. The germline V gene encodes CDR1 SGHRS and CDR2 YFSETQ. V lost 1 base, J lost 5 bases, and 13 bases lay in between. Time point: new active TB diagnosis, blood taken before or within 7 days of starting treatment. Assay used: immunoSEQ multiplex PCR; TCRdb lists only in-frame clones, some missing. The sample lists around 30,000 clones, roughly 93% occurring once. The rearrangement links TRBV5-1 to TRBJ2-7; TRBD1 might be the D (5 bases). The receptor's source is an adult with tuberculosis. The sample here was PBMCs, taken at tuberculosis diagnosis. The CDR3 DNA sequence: TGCGCCAGCAGCTTGATGCTCAGGGTAGACGAGCAGTACTTC. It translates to CASSLMLRVDEQYF.